This is a list of T cell receptor beta chains from one sample in a study of spatial heterogeneity in lung cancer. Each CDR3 protein is one row after TCRdb ran MiXCR on the 5' RACE reads. The sample has 60,000 to 85,000 distinct CDR3 sequences, nearly 9% seen once. Source: PBMCs, taken at follow-up. The receptors were gathered from a female donor with early-stage non-small cell lung cancer. Both conserved end residues are part of each CDR3. D genes are given only for firm matches. Size tells how often a clone was seen (once, few, many) or the class of an expanded clone, and some rows leave it out.

>NA|TRBV5-1|many|TRBJ1-3|15
TGCGCCAGCAGCTTCAACAGGGACTCTGGAAACACCATATATTTT
CASSFNRDSGNTIYF
>NA|TRBV18|few|TRBJ1-1|14
TGTGCCAGCTCAACTCAGGGAGGAAGGACTGAAGCTTTCTTT
CASSTQGGRTEAFF
>NA|TRBV7-3|many|TRBJ2-3|15
TGTGCCAGCAGCTCCGACTCCGCCCGAGCAGATACGCAGTATTTT
CASSSDSARADTQYF
>TRBD2|TRBV7-3|few|TRBJ2-5|13
TGTGCCAGCAGCCCGACTAGCGGAGAGACCCAGTACTTC
CASSPTSGETQYF
>TRBD2|TRBV2|few|TRBJ2-3|15
TGTGCCAGCAGTGGACTAGCGGTTAGCACAGATACGCAGTATTTT
CASSGLAVSTDTQYF
>TRBD2|TRBV20-1|many|TRBJ2-1|17
TGCAGTGCTAGAGGCCCGGGAGCGGGGGACGGTTCAGGGGAGCAGTTCTTC
CSARGPGAGDGSGEQFF
>TRBD2|TRBV10-3|few|TRBJ2-5|12
TGTGCCTCAGGACTAGACGATGAGACCCAGTACTTC
CASGLDDETQYF
>NA|TRBV11-2|many|TRBJ2-1|16
TGTGCCAGCAGCCCCACGGGGGGCACTACCTACAATGAGCAGTTCTTC
CASSPTGGTTYNEQFF
>NA|TRBV4-1|many|TRBJ2-3|16
TGCGCCAGCAGCCAAGCCGACATGGGGTTCACAGATACGCAGTATTTT
CASSQADMGFTDTQYF
>NA|TRBV6-6|few|TRBJ2-3|15
TGTGCCAGCAGCTCCCCCGGCGGCAGCACAGATACGCAGTATTTT
CASSSPGGSTDTQYF
>TRBD2|TRBV29-1|few|TRBJ2-7|15
TGCAGCGCCACCCCGGGACTAGCGGGAGGCGACGAGCAGTACTTC
CSATPGLAGGDEQYF
>NA|TRBV3-1|NA|TRBJ2-5|16
TGTGCCAGCAGCCAAGACCTAAGAGACTTCCAAGAGACCCAGTACTTC
CASSQDLRDFQETQYF
>NA|TRBV15|many|TRBJ1-5|15
TGTGCCACCAGCGTTCTGGACACTGATCGCCAGCCCCAGCATTTT
CATSVLDTDRQPQHF
>TRBD1|TRBV11-3|few|TRBJ1-1|16
TGTGCCAGCAGCTTAGGTTGGGGACAGGGAGAATCTGAAGCTTTCTTT
CASSLGWGQGESEAFF
>NA|TRBV5-6|many|TRBJ1-2|14
TGTGCCAGCAGCTTGGGGGAGTGGAACTATGGCTACACCTTC
CASSLGEWNYGYTF
>NA|TRBV28|few|TRBJ1-1|13
TGTGCCAGCAGTCACGGGGTGAGGACTGAAGCTTTCTTT
CASSHGVRTEAFF
>NA|TRBV3-1|many|TRBJ2-1|16
TGTGCCAGCAGCCAAGACCCGGGTCGAGGGGGCAATGAGCAGTTCTTC
CASSQDPGRGGNEQFF
>TRBD2|TRBV7-6|many|TRBJ2-5|17
TGTGCCAGCAGCTTAGATGTGGGGCGGGAGGGCCCGGAGACCCAGTACTTC
CASSLDVGREGPETQYF
>TRBD2|TRBV24-1|many|TRBJ2-3|15
TGTGCCACCGCGGGGGAGCGGGAGGGCCCAGATACGCAGTATTTT
CATAGEREGPDTQYF
>NA|TRBV14|many|TRBJ1-1|14
TGTGCCAGCAGCCGTTTAGGGAGTAACACTGAAGCTTTCTTT
CASSRLGSNTEAFF
>NA|TRBV21-1|NA|TRBJ2-4|19
TGTGCCAGCAGCAAAGAGTCTAGCGGGCCGATTCAAGCCAAAAACATTCAGTACTTC
CASSKESSGPIQAKNIQYF
>NA|TRBV20-1|NA|TRBJ1-3|15
TGCAGTGCTAGAGACAGCCTGGGCTCTGGAAACACCATATATTTT
CSARDSLGSGNTIYF
>NA|TRBV2|many|TRBJ2-3|12
TGTGCCAGCACCCTACCCCCTAGTGAGCAGTATTTT
CASTLPPSEQYF
>TRBD1|TRBV28|few|TRBJ1-4|14
TGTGCCAGCAACAAGGGACAGGGGTTTGAAAAACTGTTTTTT
CASNKGQGFEKLFF
>TRBD1|TRBV19|many|TRBJ1-2|15
TGTGCCAGTAGAGAATCGGGACAGGCTGGGTATGGCTACACCTTC
CASRESGQAGYGYTF
>NA|TRBV2|many|TRBJ1-5|13
TGTGCCAGCAGTTTATCCAGGGCTCAGCCCCAGCATTTT
CASSLSRAQPQHF
>TRBD1|TRBV20-1|NA|TRBJ2-1|11
TGCAGTGTGGGACAGCCCAATGAGCAGTTCTTC
CSVGQPNEQFF
>TRBD1|TRBV7-2|many|TRBJ2-1|16
TGTGCCAGCAGCTTATTTCGACAGGGGGCAAAGAATGAGCAGTTCTTC
CASSLFRQGAKNEQFF
>TRBD2|TRBV11-3|many|TRBJ2-1|16
TGTGCCAGCAGCCTCGGACTAGCGGGAGACTACAATGAGCAGTTCTTC
CASSLGLAGDYNEQFF